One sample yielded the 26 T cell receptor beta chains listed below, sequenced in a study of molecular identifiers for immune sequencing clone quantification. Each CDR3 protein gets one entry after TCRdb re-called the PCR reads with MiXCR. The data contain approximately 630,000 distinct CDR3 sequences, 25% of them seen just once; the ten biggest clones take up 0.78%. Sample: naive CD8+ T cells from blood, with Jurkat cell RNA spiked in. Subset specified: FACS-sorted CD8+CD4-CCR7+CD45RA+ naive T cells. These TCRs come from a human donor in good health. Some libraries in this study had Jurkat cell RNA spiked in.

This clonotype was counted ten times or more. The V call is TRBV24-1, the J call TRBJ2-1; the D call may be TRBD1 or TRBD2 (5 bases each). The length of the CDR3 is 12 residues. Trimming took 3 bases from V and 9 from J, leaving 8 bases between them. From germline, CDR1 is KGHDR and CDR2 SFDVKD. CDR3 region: CATSDRGPEQFF. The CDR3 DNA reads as TGTGCCACCAGTGATAGGGGACCTGAGCAGTTCTTC.

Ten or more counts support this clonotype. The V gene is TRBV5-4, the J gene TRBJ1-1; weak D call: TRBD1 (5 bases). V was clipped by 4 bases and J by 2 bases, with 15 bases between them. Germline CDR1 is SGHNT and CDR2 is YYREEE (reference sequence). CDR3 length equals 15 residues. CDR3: CASSQGWGLNTEAFF. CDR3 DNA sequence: TGTGCCAGCAGCCAGGGTTGGGGTCTAAACACTGAAGCTTTCTTT.

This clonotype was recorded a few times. CDR3 in amino acids: CASSHGLAGVRGTDTQYF. The CDR3 coding sequence is TGTGCCAGCAGCCACGGACTAGCGGGGGTTCGTGGCACAGATACGCAGTATTTT. The J gene is TRBJ2-3, the V gene TRBV3-1; 13 bases agree with TRBD2. Germline V gives CDR1 LGHDT, CDR2 YNNKEL (reference sequence). This CDR3 has 18 amino acids. The V gene end was trimmed by 3 bases and the J gene end by 1 base; junction bases not matched to a gene: 7.

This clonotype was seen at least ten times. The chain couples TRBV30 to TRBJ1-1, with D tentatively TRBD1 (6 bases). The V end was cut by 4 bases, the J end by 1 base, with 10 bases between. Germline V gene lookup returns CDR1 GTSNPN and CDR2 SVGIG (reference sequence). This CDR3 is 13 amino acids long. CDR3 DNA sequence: TGTGCCTGGACCGGGACACCGAACACTGAAGCTTTCTTT. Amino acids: CAWTGTPNTEAFF.

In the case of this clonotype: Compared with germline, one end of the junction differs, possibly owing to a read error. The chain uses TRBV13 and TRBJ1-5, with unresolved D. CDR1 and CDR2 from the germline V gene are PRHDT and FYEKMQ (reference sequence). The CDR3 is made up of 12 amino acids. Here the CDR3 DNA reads TGTGCCAGCCGCTTGGGCCCCCAGCCCCAGCATTTT. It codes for CASRLGPQPQHF.

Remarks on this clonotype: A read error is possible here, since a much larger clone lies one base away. CDR3 sequence: CASSRIRGDSSTDTQYF. In DNA form, the CDR3 reads TGTGCCAGCAGCAGAATAAGGGGGGACAGCAGCACAGATACGCAGTATTTT. The rearrangement joins TRBV6-1 to TRBJ2-3; possibly TRBD1 for D (7 bases). The CDR3 is made up of 17 amino acids. Trimming cost V 6 bases and J 0 bases, with 19 bases left between them. Germline values: CDR1 MNHNS, CDR2 SASEGT.

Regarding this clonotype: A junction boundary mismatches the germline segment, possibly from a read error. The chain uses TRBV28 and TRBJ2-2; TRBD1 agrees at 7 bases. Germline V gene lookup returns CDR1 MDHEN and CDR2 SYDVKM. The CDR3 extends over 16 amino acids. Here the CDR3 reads CASSFYGTANTGELCF. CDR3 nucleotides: TGTGCCAGCAGTTTTTATGGGACAGCGAACACCGGGGAGCTGTGTTTT.

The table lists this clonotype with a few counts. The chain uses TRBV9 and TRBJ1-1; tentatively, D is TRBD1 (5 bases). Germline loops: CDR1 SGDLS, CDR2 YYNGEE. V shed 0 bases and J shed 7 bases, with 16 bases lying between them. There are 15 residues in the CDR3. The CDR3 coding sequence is TGTGCCAGCAGCGTAGATGGCAGGGTTTGGGATGAAGCTTTCTTT. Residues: CASSVDGRVWDEAFF. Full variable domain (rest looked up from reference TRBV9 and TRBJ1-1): DSGVTQTPKHLITATGQRVTLRCSPRSGDLSVYWYQQSLDQGLQFLIQYYNGEERAKGNILERFSAQQFPDLHSELNLSSLELGDSALYFCASSVDGRVWDEAFFGQGTRLTVV.

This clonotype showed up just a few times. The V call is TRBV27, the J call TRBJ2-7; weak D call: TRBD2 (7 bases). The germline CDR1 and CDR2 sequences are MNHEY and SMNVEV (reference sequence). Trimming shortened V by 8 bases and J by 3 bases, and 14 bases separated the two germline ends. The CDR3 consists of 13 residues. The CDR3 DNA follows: TGTGCCAGCGGTCCCGGGGGGCTCTACGAGCAGTACTTC. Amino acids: CASGPGGLYEQYF.

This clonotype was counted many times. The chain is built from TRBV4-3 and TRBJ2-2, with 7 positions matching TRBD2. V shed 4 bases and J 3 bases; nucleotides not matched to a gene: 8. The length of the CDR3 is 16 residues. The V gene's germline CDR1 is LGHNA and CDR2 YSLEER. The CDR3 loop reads CASSPASGSYTGELFF. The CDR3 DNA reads TGCGCCAGCAGCCCGGCTAGCGGATCTTACACCGGGGAGCTGTTTTTT.

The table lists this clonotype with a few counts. DNA for the CDR3: TGTGCCAGCAGTCATCGCGGGAGTGAGACCCAGTACTTC. This encodes CASSHRGSETQYF. This chain connects TRBV6-5 to TRBJ2-5; 7 bases agree with TRBD2. With V trimmed by 5 bases and J by 5 bases, 5 bases remained unmatched. From germline, CDR1 is MNHEY and CDR2 SVGAGI. The CDR3 has 13 residues.

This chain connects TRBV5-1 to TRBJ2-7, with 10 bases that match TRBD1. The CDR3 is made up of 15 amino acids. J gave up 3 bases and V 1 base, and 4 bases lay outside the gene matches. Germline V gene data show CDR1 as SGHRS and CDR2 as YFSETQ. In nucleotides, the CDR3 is TGCGCCAGCAGCTTGTGGGACAGGGGTAACTACGAGCAGTACTTC. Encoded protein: CASSLWDRGNYEQYF.

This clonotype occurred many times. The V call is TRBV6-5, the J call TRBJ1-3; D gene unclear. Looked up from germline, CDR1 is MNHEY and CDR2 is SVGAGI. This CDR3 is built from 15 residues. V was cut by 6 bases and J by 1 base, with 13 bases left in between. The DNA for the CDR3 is TGTGCCAGCAGCCTCGGTGGAGGGTCTGGAAACACCATATATTTT. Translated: CASSLGGGSGNTIYF.

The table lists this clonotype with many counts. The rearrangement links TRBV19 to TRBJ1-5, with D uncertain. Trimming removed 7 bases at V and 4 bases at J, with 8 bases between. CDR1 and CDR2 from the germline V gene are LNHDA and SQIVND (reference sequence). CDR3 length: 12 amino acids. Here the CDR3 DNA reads TGTGCCAGTATGTCCGGAAATCAGCCCCAGCATTTT. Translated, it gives CASMSGNQPQHF.

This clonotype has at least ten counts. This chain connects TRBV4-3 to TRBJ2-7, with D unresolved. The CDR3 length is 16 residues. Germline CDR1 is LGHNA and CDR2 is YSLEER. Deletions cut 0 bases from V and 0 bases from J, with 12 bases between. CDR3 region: CASSQDSGYPSYEQYF. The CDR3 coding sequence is TGCGCCAGCAGCCAAGATTCAGGATACCCCTCCTACGAGCAGTACTTC.

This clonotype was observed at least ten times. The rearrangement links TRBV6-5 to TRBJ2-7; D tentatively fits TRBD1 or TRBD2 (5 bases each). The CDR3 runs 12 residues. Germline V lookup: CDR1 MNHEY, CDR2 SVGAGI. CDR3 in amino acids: CALGDPGYEQYF. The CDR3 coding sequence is TGTGCTCTGGGGGACCCCGGCTACGAGCAGTACTTC.

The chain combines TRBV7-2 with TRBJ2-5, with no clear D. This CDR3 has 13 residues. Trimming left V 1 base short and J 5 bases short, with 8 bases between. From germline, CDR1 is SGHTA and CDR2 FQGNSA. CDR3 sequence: CASSLVQAETQYF. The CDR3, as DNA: TGTGCCAGCAGCTTAGTTCAGGCCGAGACCCAGTACTTC.

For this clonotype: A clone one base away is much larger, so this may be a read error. CDR3 sequence (DNA): TGTGCCACCAGCAGAGTAGGAGCTCTCACAGGTACGCAGTATTTT. It yields the protein CATSRVGALTGTQYF. V is TRBV15 and J is TRBJ2-3, with a tentative D call TRBD1 (5 bases). The CDR3 length is 15 residues. CDR1 LNHNV and CDR2 YYDKDF come from the germline V gene (reference sequence).

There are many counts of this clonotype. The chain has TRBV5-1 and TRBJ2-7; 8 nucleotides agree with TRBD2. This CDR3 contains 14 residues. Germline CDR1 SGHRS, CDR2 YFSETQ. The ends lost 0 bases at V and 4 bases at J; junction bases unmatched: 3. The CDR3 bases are TGCGCCAGCAGCTTGGACGGGAGGGGGTACGAGCAGTACTTC. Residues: CASSLDGRGYEQYF.

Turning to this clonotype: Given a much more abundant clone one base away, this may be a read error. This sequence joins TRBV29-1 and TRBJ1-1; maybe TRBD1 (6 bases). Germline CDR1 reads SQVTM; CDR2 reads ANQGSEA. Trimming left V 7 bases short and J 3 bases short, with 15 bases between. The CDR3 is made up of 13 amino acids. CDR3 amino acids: CSGETGGDTEAFF. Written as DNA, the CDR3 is TGCAGCGGGGAGACAGGAGGAGACACTGAAGCTTTCTTT.

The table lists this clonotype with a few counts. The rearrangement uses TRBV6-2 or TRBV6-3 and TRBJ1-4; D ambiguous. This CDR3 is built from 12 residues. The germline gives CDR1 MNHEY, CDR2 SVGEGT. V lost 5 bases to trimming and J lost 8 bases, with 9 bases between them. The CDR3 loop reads CASSALTEKLFF. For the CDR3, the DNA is TGTGCCAGCAGTGCCCTGACCGAAAAACTGTTTTTT.

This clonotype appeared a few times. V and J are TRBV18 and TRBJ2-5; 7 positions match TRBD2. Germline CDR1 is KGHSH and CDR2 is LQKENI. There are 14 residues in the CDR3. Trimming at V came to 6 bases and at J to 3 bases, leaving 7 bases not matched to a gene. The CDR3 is CASSPRGGEETQYF. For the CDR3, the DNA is TGTGCCAGCTCCCCTCGGGGAGGGGAAGAGACCCAGTACTTC.

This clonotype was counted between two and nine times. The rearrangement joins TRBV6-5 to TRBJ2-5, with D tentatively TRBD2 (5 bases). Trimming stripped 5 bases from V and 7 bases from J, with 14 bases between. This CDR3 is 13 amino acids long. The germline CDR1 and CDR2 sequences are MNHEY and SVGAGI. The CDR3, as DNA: TGTGCCAGCAGTCCCGGGAAGCACGGGACCCAGTACTTC. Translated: CASSPGKHGTQYF.

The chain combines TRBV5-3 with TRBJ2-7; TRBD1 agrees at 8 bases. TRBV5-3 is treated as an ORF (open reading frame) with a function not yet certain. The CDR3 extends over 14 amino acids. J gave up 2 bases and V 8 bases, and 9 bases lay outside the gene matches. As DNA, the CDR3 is TGTGCCAGCTGCTGGGGACAGGCCCCCTACGAGCAGTACTTC. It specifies CASCWGQAPYEQYF.

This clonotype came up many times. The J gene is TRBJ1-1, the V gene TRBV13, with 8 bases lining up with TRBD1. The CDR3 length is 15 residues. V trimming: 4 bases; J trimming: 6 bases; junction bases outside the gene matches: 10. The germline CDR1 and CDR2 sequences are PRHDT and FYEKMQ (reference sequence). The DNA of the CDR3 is TGTGCCAGCAGCTCGGGAGGACAGGGTAGGGCTGAAGCTTTCTTT. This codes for CASSSGGQGRAEAFF.

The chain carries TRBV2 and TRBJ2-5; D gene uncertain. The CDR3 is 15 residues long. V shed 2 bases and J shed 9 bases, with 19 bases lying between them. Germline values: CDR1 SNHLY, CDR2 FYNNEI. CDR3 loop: CASSESATKVLAQYF. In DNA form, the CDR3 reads TGTGCCAGCAGTGAAAGTGCTACTAAGGTGCTGGCCCAGTACTTC.